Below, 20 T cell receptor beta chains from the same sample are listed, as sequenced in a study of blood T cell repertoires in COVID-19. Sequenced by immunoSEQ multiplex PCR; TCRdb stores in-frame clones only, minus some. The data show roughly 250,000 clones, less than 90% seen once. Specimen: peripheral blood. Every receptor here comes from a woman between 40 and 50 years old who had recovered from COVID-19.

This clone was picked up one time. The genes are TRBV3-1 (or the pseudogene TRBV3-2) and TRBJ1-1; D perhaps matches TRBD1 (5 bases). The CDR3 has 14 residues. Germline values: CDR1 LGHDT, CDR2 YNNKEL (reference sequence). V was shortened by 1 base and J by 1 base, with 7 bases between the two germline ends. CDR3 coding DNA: TGTGCCAGCAGCCAAGTAGGGGAGAACACTGAAGCTTTCTTT. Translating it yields CASSQVGENTEAFF.

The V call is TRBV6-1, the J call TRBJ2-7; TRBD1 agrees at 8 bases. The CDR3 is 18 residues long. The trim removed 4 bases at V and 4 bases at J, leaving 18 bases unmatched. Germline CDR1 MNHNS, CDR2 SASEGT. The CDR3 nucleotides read TGTGCCAGCAGTGCCCCGGACAGGGAAGCAGTACATCGTTACGAGCAGTACTTC. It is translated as CASSAPDREAVHRYEQYF.

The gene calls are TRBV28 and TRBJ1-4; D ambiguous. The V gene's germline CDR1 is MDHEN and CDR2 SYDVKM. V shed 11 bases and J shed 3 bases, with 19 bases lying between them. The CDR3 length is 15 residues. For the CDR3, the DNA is TGTGCCTCCGTCGGCAGGTTGCGGGCTAATGAAAAACTGTTTTTT. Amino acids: CASVGRLRANEKLFF. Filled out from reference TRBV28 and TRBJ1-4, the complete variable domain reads DVKVTQSSRYLVKRTGEKVFLECVQDMDHENMFWYRQDPGLGLRLIYFSYDVKMKEKGDIPEGYSVSREKKERFSLILESASTNQTSMYLCASVGRLRANEKLFFGSGTQLSVL.

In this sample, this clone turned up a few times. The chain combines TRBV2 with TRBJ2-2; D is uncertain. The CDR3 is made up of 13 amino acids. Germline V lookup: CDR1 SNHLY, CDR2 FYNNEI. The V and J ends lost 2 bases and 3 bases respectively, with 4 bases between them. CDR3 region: CASSEYYTGELFF. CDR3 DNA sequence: TGTGCCAGCAGTGAATACTACACCGGGGAGCTGTTTTTT.

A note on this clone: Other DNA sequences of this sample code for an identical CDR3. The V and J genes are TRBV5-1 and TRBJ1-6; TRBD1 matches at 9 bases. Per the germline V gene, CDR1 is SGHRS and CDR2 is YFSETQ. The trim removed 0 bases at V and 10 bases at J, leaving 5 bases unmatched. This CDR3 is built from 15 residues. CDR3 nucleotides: TGCGCCAGCAGCTTGGCTGGACAGGGGCGATCACCCCTCCACTTT. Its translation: CASSLAGQGRSPLHF.

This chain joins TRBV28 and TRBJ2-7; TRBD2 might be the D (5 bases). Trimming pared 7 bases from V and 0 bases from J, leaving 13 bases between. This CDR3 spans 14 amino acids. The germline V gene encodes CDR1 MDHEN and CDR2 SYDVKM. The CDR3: CASIPSGNSYEQYF. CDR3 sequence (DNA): TGTGCCAGCATCCCCTCGGGAAACTCCTACGAGCAGTACTTC.

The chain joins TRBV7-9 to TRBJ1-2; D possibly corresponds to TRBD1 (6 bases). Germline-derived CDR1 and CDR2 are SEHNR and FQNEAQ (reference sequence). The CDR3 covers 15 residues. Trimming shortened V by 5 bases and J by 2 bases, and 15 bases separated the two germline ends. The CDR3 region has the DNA TGTGCCAGCAGCCCCGACGGACAGAGCAACTATGGCTACACCTTC. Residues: CASSPDGQSNYGYTF.

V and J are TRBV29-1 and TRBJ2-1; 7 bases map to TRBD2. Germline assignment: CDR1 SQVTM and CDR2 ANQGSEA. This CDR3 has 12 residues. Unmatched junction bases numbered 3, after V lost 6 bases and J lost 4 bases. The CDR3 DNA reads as TGCAGCGTCGGGACTATGTACAATGAGCAGTTCTTC. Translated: CSVGTMYNEQFF.

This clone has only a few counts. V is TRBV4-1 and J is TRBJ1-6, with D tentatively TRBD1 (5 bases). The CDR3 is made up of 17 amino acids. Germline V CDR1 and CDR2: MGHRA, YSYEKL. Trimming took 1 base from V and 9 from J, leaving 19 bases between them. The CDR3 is CASSQVVGGGAGSPLHF. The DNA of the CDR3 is TGCGCCAGCAGCCAAGTTGTGGGGGGAGGGGCCGGTTCACCCCTCCACTTT.

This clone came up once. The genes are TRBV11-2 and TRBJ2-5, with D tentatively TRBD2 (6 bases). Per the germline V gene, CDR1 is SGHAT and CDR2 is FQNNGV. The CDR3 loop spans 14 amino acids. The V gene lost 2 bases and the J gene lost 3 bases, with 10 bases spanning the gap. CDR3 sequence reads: CASSLNPSEETQYF. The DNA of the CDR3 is TGTGCCAGCAGCTTAAATCCTAGCGAAGAGACCCAGTACTTC.

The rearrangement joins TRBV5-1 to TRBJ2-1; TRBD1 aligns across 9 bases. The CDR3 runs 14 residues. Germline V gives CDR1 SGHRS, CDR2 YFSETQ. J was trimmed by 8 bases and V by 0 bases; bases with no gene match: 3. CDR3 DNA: TGCGCCAGCAGCTTGGACAGGGGGCTCGATGAGCAGTTCTTC. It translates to CASSLDRGLDEQFF.

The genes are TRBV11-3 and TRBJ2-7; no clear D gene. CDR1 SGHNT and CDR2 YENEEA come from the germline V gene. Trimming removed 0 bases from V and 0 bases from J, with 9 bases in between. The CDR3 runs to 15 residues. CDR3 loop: CASSLDRGSSYEQYF. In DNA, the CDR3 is TGTGCCAGCAGCTTAGATCGTGGCAGCTCCTACGAGCAGTACTTC.

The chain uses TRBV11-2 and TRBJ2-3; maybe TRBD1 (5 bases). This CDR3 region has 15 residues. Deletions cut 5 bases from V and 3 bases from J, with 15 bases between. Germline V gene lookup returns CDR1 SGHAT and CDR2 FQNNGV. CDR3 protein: CASSGAGLGTDTQYF. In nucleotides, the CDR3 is TGTGCCAGCAGCGGCGCAGGGCTCGGGACAGATACGCAGTATTTT.

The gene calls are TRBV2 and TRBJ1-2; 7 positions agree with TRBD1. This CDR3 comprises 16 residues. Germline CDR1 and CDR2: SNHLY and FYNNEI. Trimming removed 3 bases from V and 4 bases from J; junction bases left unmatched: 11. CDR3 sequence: CASSEQPGTVFYGYTF. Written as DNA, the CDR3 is TGTGCCAGCAGTGAGCAACCCGGGACAGTATTCTATGGCTACACCTTC.

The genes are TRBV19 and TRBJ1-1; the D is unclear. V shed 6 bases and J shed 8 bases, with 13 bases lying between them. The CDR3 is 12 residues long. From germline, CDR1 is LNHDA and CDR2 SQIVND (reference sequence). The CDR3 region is CASRPGGGEAFF. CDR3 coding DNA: TGTGCCAGTAGACCAGGTGGAGGGGAAGCTTTCTTT.

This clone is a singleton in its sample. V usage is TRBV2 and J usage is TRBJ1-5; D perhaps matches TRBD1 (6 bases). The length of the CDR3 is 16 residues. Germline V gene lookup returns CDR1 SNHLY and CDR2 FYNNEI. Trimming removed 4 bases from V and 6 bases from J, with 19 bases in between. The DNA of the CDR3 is TGTGCCAGCAGTGCGGTATTGGGGCAGGGGAGTCAGCCCCAGCATTTT. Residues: CASSAVLGQGSQPQHF.

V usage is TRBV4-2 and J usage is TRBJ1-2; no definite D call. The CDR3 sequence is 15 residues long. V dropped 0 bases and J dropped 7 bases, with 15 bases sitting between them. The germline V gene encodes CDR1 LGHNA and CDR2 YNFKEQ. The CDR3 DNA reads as TGTGCCAGCAGCCAAGAACTGAGAGGGAGTAGTGGCTACACCTTC. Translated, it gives CASSQELRGSSGYTF.

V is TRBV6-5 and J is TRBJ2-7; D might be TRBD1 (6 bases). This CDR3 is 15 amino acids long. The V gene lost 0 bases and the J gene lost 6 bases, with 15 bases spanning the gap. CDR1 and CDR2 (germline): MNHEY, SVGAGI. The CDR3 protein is CASSYSGTQAAEQYF. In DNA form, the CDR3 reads TGTGCCAGCAGTTACTCCGGGACACAGGCGGCCGAGCAGTACTTC.

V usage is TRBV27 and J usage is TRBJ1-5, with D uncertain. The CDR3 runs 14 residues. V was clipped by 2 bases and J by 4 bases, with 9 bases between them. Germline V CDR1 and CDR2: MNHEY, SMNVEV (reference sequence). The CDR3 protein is CASSLEPYNQPQHF. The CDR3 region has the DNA TGTGCCAGCAGTTTAGAGCCGTATAATCAGCCCCAGCATTTT.

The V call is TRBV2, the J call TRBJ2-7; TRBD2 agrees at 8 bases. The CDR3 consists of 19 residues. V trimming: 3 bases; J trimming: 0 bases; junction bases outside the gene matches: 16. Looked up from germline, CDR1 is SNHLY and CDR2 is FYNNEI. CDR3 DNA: TGTGCCAGCAGTGACCCGACACTAGCGGCCTACCTTAGCTCCTACGAGCAGTACTTC. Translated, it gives CASSDPTLAAYLSSYEQYF.